This note documents a single TCR beta chain sequence. Its antigen is undetermined. This entry comes from a study of cytomegalovirus exposure and HLA in healthy donors. Turning to the study itself: An early release of data contained about 85 million unique TCRs, which came from HLA-typed donors. General study findings and limits: Most of the TCR beta V segments (in an earlier analysis) were productive either about 87% or about 30% of the time.

The PCR ran on 60 Vbeta and 13 Jbeta primers. TCRdb keeps only in-frame clones here, not all; method: immunoSEQ multiplex PCR. The repertoire holds roughly 200,000 clones, with 82% as singletons. The CDR3 has 13 amino acids. In germline, CDR1 is SQVTM, CDR2 ANQGSEA. Between the trimmed V and J ends, which lost 5 bases and 7 bases, there was a span of 17 bases. This receptor was taken from a woman aged 40 to 55 in good health and CMV-seronegative. The sequenced sample was PBMCs. The V gene is TRBV29-1, the J gene TRBJ1-1; D perhaps matches TRBD1 (6 bases). DNA of the CDR3: TGCAGCGTTACAGGGTCAGGGGCGTTTGAAGCTTTCTTT. The encoded protein is CSVTGSGAFEAFF.